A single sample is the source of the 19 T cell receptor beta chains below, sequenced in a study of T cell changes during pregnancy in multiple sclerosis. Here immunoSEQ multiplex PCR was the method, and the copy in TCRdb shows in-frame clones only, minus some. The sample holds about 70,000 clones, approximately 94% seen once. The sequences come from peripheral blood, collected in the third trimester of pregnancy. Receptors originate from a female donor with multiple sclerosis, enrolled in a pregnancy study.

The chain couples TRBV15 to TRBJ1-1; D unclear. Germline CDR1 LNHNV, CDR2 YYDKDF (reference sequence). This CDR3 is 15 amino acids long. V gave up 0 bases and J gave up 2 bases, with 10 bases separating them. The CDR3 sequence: CATSRDPARNTEAFF. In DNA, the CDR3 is TGTGCCACCAGCAGAGATCCCGCCAGAAACACTGAAGCTTTCTTT.

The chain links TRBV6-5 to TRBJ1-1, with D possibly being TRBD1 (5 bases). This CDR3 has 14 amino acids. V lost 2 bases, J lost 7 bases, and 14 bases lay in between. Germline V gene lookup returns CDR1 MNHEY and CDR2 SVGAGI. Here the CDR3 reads CASSYRQGWGEAFF. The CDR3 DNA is TGTGCCAGCAGTTACCGTCAGGGCTGGGGTGAAGCTTTCTTT.

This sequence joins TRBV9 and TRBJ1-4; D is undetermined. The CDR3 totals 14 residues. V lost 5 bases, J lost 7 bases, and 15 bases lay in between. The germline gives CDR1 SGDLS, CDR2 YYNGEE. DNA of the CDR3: TGTGCCAGCAGATCCGGGATCGGGTCTGAAAAACTGTTTTTT. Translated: CASRSGIGSEKLFF.

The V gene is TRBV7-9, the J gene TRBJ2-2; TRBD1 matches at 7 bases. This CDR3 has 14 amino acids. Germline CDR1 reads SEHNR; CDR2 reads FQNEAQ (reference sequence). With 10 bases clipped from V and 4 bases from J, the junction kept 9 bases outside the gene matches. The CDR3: CATTGVQVTGELFF. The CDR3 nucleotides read TGTGCCACCACAGGGGTTCAAGTCACCGGGGAGCTGTTTTTT.

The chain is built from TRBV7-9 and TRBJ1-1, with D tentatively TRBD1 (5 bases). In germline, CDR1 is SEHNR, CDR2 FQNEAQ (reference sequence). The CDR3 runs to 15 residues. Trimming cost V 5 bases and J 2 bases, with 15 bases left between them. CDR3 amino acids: CASSQYPDKNTEAFF. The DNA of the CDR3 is TGTGCCAGCAGCCAATATCCGGACAAAAACACTGAAGCTTTCTTT.

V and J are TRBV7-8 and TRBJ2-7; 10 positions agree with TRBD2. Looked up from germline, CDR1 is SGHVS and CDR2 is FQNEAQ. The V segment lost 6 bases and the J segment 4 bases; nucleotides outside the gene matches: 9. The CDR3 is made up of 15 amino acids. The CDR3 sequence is CASRQSSGGAYEQYF. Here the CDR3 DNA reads TGTGCCAGCAGACAATCGAGCGGGGGGGCGTACGAGCAGTACTTC.

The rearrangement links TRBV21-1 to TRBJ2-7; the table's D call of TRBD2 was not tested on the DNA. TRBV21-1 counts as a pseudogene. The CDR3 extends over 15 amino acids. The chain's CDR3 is CATSSRTASSYEQYF. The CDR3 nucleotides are TGTGCCACCTCGTCTAGAACGGCAAGCTCCTACGAGCAGTACTTC.

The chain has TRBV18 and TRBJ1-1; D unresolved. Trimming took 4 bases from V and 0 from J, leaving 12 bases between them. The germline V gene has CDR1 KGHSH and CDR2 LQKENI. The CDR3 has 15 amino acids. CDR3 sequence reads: CASSLKGDLNTEAFF. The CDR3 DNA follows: TGTGCCAGCTCACTAAAGGGAGACCTGAACACTGAAGCTTTCTTT.

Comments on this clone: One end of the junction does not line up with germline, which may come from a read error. The CDR3, as DNA: TGTGCCAGCAGCCCCTCGGGGGAGCCGAGCTTC. This translates into CASSPSGEPSF. V gene TRBV7-9 combines with J gene TRBJ1-2; D might be TRBD1 (5 bases). Germline CDR1 SEHNR, CDR2 FQNEAQ (reference sequence). This CDR3 contains 11 residues. Full variable domain (rest looked up from reference TRBV7-9 and TRBJ1-2): DTGVSQNPRHKITKRGQNVTFRCDPISEHNRLYWYRQTLGQGPEFLTYFQNEAQLEKSRLLSDRFSAERPKGSFSTLEIQRTEQGDSAMYLCASSPSGEPSFGSGTRLTVV.

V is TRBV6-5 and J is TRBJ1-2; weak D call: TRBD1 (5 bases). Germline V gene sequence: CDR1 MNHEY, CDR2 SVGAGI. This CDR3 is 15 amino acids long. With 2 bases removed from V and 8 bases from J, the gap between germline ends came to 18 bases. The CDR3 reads CASSYAPQGATGYTF. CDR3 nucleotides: TGTGCCAGCAGTTACGCGCCCCAGGGCGCAACCGGCTACACCTTC.

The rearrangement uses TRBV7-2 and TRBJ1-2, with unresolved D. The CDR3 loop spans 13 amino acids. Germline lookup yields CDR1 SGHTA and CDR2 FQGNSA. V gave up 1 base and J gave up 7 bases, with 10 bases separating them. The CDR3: CASSLEAVSGYTF. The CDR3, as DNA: TGTGCCAGCAGCTTAGAGGCGGTTTCTGGCTACACCTTC.

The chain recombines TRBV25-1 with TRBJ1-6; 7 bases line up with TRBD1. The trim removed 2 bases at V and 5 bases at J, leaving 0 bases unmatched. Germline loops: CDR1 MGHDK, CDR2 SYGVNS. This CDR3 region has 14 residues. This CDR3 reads CASSEQGDNSPLHF. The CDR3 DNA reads TGTGCCAGCAGTGAACAGGGGGATAATTCACCCCTCCACTTT.

The CDR3 nucleotides read TGTGCCATGGGGGGACCCACCGGGGAGCTGTTTTTT. Translation gives CAMGGPTGELFF. V usage is TRBV10-3 and J usage is TRBJ2-2, with TRBD2 as a possible D gene (6 bases). CDR3 size: 12 residues. Germline assignment: CDR1 ENHRY and CDR2 SYGVKD. V dropped 9 bases and J dropped 4 bases, with 9 bases sitting between them.

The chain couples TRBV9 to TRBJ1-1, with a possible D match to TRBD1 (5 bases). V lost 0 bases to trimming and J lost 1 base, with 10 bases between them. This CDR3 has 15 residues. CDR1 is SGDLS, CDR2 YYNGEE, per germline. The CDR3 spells CASSVVDSTNTEAFF. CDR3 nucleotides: TGTGCCAGCAGCGTAGTCGACAGCACGAACACTGAAGCTTTCTTT.

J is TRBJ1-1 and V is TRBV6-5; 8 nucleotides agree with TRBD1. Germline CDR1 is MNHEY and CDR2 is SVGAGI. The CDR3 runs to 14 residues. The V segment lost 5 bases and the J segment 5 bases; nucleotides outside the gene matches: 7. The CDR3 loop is CASSLRQGRTEAFF. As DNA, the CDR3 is TGTGCCAGCAGTCTTAGACAGGGGCGGACTGAAGCTTTCTTT.

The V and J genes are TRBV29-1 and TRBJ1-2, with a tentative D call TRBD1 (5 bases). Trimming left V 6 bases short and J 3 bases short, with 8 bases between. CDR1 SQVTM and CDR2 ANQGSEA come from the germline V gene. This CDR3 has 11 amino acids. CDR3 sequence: CSVDSHYGYTF. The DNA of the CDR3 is TGCAGCGTCGACAGCCACTATGGCTACACCTTC.

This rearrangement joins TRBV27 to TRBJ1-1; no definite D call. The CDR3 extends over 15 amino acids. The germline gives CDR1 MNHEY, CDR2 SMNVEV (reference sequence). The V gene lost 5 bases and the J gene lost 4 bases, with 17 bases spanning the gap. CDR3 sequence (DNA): TGTGCCAGCAGTCCGTTTGGGCAGAAGGTCACTGAAGCTTTCTTT. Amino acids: CASSPFGQKVTEAFF.

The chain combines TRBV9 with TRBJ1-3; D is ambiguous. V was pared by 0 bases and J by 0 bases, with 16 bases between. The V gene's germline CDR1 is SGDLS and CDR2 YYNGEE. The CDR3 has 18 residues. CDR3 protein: CASSVVSGSKPSGNTIYF. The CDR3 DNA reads TGTGCCAGCAGCGTAGTTTCAGGCTCAAAGCCCTCTGGAAACACCATATATTTT.

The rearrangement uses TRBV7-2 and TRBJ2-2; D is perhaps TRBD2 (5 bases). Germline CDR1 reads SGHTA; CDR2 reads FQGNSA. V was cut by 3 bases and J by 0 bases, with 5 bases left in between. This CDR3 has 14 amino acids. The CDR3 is CASSLTTNTGELFF. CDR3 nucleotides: TGTGCCAGCAGCTTGACTACGAACACCGGGGAGCTGTTTTTT.